These T cell receptor beta chains were read from a single sample in a study of blood T cell repertoires in COVID-19. Data came from immunoSEQ multiplex PCR; TCRdb stores just in-frame clones and leaves some out. The sample lists under 75,000 clones; around 88% were seen once. The sequencing sample was made of peripheral blood. The origin of the receptors is a woman of 80 years or more with active COVID-19. CDR3s include the opening cysteine and the closing phenylalanine or tryptophan. A D gene is named only where the DNA matches it firmly. Rows give clone size only sometimes, using once, few, many, or a class for an expanded clone.

d_gene: TRBD1
j_gene: TRBJ1-1
abundance: NA
v_gene: TRBV24-1
CDR3nt: TGTGCCACGCAACGTCTACTGGGACAGGGGGCGAACACTGAAGCTTTCTTT
CDR3aa: CATQRLLGQGANTEAFF

d_gene: NA
j_gene: TRBJ2-7
abundance: few
v_gene: TRBV7-8
CDR3nt: TGTGCCAGCAGCTTAGATAGATTGTCGAGCTACGAGCAGTACTTC
CDR3aa: CASSLDRLSSYEQYF

d_gene: TRBD1
j_gene: TRBJ1-2
abundance: NA
v_gene: TRBV6-5
CDR3nt: TGTGCCAGCAGTTTTAGACAGGGCCTCTGGGGCTACACCTTC
CDR3aa: CASSFRQGLWGYTF

d_gene: TRBD2
j_gene: TRBJ2-2
abundance: NA
v_gene: TRBV28
CDR3nt: TGTGCCAGCAGTTTTGGGACTAGCGGCACCGGGGAGCTGTTTTTT
CDR3aa: CASSFGTSGTGELFF

d_gene: NA
j_gene: TRBJ1-2
abundance: NA
v_gene: TRBV5-6
CDR3nt: TGTGCCAGCAGCCCCACGGGGTTCTATGGCTACACCTTC
CDR3aa: CASSPTGFYGYTF

d_gene: NA
j_gene: TRBJ1-3
abundance: NA
v_gene: TRBV18
CDR3nt: TGTGCCAGCTCACCGAGAGGCGGGGAATCTGGAAACACCATATATTTT
CDR3aa: CASSPRGGESGNTIYF

d_gene: TRBD2
j_gene: TRBJ2-1
abundance: NA
v_gene: TRBV9
CDR3nt: TGTGCCAGCAGCTCCAGACTAGCGGGGGGGCGCTATGAGCAGTTCTTC
CDR3aa: CASSSRLAGGRYEQFF

d_gene: NA
j_gene: TRBJ1-2
abundance: NA
v_gene: TRBV6-1
CDR3nt: TGTGCCAGTCGACCCTACTTAGACAGCCTCGGCTACACCTTC
CDR3aa: CASRPYLDSLGYTF

d_gene: TRBD1
j_gene: TRBJ1-2
abundance: NA
v_gene: TRBV5-1
CDR3nt: TGCGCCAGCAGCGAGAACAGGGGAGGTGGCTACACCTTC
CDR3aa: CASSENRGGGYTF

d_gene: TRBD1
j_gene: TRBJ1-1
abundance: NA
v_gene: TRBV6-2/TRBV6-3
CDR3nt: TGTGCCAGCAGTTACCCGGACAGGGGAAGGGGCGGCACTGAGGCTTTCTTT
CDR3aa: CASSYPDRGRGGTEAFF

d_gene: TRBD1
j_gene: TRBJ2-7
abundance: few
v_gene: TRBV6-2/TRBV6-3
CDR3nt: TGTGCCAGCAGTTACGACAGGGACTACGAGCAGTACTTC
CDR3aa: CASSYDRDYEQYF

d_gene: TRBD1
j_gene: TRBJ2-1
abundance: NA
v_gene: TRBV27
CDR3nt: TGTGCCAGCAGTTTACAGGGGGAATACAATGAGCAGTTCTTC
CDR3aa: CASSLQGEYNEQFF

d_gene: TRBD2
j_gene: TRBJ2-7
abundance: NA
v_gene: TRBV5-5
CDR3nt: TGTGCCAGCAGCCGAGGGGTAGCGGGGACCGAGCAGTACTTC
CDR3aa: CASSRGVAGTEQYF

d_gene: NA
j_gene: TRBJ2-4
abundance: NA
v_gene: TRBV7-2
CDR3nt: TGTGCCAGCAGCTTCCTCTCCCGGGGAATACCAAACATTCAGTACTTC
CDR3aa: CASSFLSRGIPNIQYF

d_gene: TRBD2
j_gene: TRBJ2-3
abundance: NA
v_gene: TRBV20-1
CDR3nt: TGCAGTGCTAGTACTAGCGGGGGCACAGATACGCAGTATTTT
CDR3aa: CSASTSGGTDTQYF

d_gene: TRBD1
j_gene: TRBJ2-7
abundance: NA
v_gene: TRBV5-1
CDR3nt: TGCGCCAGCAGCCCGCAGGCAGGGGGCGGGTACGAGCAGTACTTC
CDR3aa: CASSPQAGGGYEQYF

d_gene: TRBD2
j_gene: TRBJ2-5
abundance: NA
v_gene: TRBV12-5
CDR3nt: TGTGCTAGTGGGCGGACTAGCACGAATCAAGAGACCCAGTACTTC
CDR3aa: CASGRTSTNQETQYF

d_gene: NA
j_gene: TRBJ2-3
abundance: NA
v_gene: TRBV5-1
CDR3nt: TGCGCCAGCAGCTCCTCCGTCACAGATACGCAGTATTTT
CDR3aa: CASSSSVTDTQYF

d_gene: NA
j_gene: TRBJ1-1
abundance: NA
v_gene: TRBV6-5
CDR3nt: TGTGCCAGTAGCGCGGGGGGGAATGTCGCTGAAGCTTTCTTT
CDR3aa: CASSAGGNVAEAFF

d_gene: NA
j_gene: TRBJ1-1
abundance: NA
v_gene: TRBV4-3
CDR3nt: TGCGCCAGCAGCCAAGGGACCGGGACACCCAGGAAGGCTTTCTTT
CDR3aa: CASSQGTGTPRKAFF

d_gene: TRBD2
j_gene: TRBJ2-5
abundance: NA
v_gene: TRBV10-3
CDR3nt: TGTGCCATCAGTGTGGCGGGGGGGGAAGAGACCCAGTACTTC
CDR3aa: CAISVAGGEETQYF

d_gene: NA
j_gene: TRBJ2-7
abundance: NA
v_gene: TRBV4-1
CDR3nt: TGCGCCAGCAGCCGGCCGGACACCTACGAGCAGTACTTC
CDR3aa: CASSRPDTYEQYF

d_gene: TRBD1
j_gene: TRBJ1-4
abundance: NA
v_gene: TRBV4-2
CDR3nt: TGTGCCAGCAGCCATGGGGACAGGGTTAATGAAAAACTGTTTTTT
CDR3aa: CASSHGDRVNEKLFF

d_gene: TRBD1
j_gene: TRBJ2-7
abundance: NA
v_gene: TRBV7-8
CDR3nt: TGTGCCAGCAGCTTAGTAGCGATTTCTCGACAGGGGGCCTGGGAGCAGTACTTC
CDR3aa: CASSLVAISRQGAWEQYF

d_gene: TRBD2
j_gene: TRBJ2-7
abundance: NA
v_gene: TRBV5-1
CDR3nt: TGCGCCAGCAGCTCCCAACCGTGGAGCGGGGGAAACTACGAGCAGTACTTC
CDR3aa: CASSSQPWSGGNYEQYF

d_gene: NA
j_gene: TRBJ1-6
abundance: NA
v_gene: TRBV4-3
CDR3nt: TGCGCCAGCAGCCAACTCCACGGGCAGGGGAGATCGCCACCCCTCCACTTT
CDR3aa: CASSQLHGQGRSPPLHF

d_gene: NA
j_gene: TRBJ1-2
abundance: NA
v_gene: TRBV6-6
CDR3nt: TGTGCCAGCAGTTTCAGGGGAGGGCAGGGCTACACCTTC
CDR3aa: CASSFRGGQGYTF

d_gene: NA
j_gene: TRBJ2-3
abundance: NA
v_gene: TRBV7-8
CDR3nt: TGTGCCAGCAGCTTAGGACTAGGCGGAGATACGCAGTATTTT
CDR3aa: CASSLGLGGDTQYF